This is a list of T cell receptor beta chains from one sample in a study of molecular identifiers for immune sequencing clone quantification. TCRdb re-called the PCR reads with MiXCR, one entry per CDR3 protein. The data show under 800,000 distinct CDR3 sequences, with over 25% seen just once and roughly 0.83% held by the top ten. The specimen was naive CD8+ T cells from blood, with Jurkat cell RNA spiked in. These TCRs come from a human donor in good health. Some libraries in this study had Jurkat cell RNA spiked in. The CDR3 runs from the conserved cysteine through the conserved F or W. A D gene is named only where the DNA matches it firmly. Size values are once, few and many counts, or a class for expanded clones, and some rows have none.

V gene	D gene	clone size	CDR3 length	J gene	CDR3 protein	CDR3 DNA
TRBV27	TRBD1	NA	17	TRBJ1-5	CASSPQTGVDSNQPQHF	TGTGCCAGCAGTCCCCAGACAGGGGTCGATAGCAATCAGCCCCAGCATTTT
TRBV29-1	NA	many	14	TRBJ1-3	CSPRNWNSGNTIYF	TGCAGCCCCAGAAATTGGAACTCTGGAAACACCATATATTTT
TRBV5-4	NA	NA	15	TRBJ2-1	CASSLVLGSYNEQFF	TGTGCCAGCAGCTTGGTACTTGGGAGCTACAATGAGCAGTTCTTC
TRBV2	TRBD2	many	16	TRBJ2-3	CASTRSREAVTDTQYF	TGTGCCAGCACCCGATCGCGGGAGGCCGTCACAGATACGCAGTATTTT
TRBV9	NA	NA	13	TRBJ2-3	CASNAGSTDTQYF	TGTGCCAGCAACGCGGGGAGCACAGATACGCAGTATTTT
TRBV10-2	NA	NA	14	TRBJ2-1	CASSQPPWGNEQFF	TGCGCCAGCAGTCAACCCCCATGGGGCAATGAGCAGTTCTTC
TRBV27	TRBD1	many	17	TRBJ1-2	CASSLTGTGWRHYGYTF	TGTGCCAGCAGTTTAACCGGGACAGGCTGGAGGCACTATGGCTACACCTTC
TRBV4-3	TRBD1	many	16	TRBJ1-5	CASSPSTGEGYQPQHF	TGCGCCAGCAGCCCCTCGACAGGGGAAGGCTATCAGCCCCAGCATTTT
TRBV29-1	NA	few	14	TRBJ2-7	CSVENRGPPYEQYF	TGCAGCGTTGAGAATCGGGGACCCCCCTACGAGCAGTACTTC
TRBV14	NA	many	19	TRBJ1-5	CASSQESRQASYSNQPQHF	TGTGCCAGCAGCCAAGAATCGAGACAGGCGAGTTATAGCAATCAGCCCCAGCATTTT
TRBV13	NA	many	14	TRBJ2-3	CASTPQSNTDTQYF	TGTGCCAGCACCCCACAATCCAACACAGATACGCAGTATTTT
TRBV5-4	NA	many	16	TRBJ2-7	CASSAAGEGSPGEQYF	TGTGCCAGCAGCGCAGCAGGGGAGGGAAGTCCGGGGGAGCAGTACTTC
TRBV9	TRBD2	NA	16	TRBJ2-7	CASSVLAGNAASEQYF	TGTGCCAGCAGCGTACTAGCGGGAAACGCGGCGAGCGAGCAGTACTTC
TRBV4-3	NA	NA	15	TRBJ2-1	CASNQDYERYNEQFF	TGCGCCAGCAACCAAGATTATGAGCGGTACAATGAGCAGTTCTTC
TRBV7-9	NA	many	15	TRBJ1-1	CASSSASTVNTEAFF	TGTGCCAGCAGCTCTGCGTCGACAGTGAACACTGAAGCTTTCTTT
TRBV20-1	NA	few	15	TRBJ2-7	CSALERGRGTLEQYF	TGCAGTGCCCTCGAGAGAGGGAGGGGGACCTTAGAGCAGTACTTC
TRBV4-3	NA	many	13	TRBJ1-5	CASSQDWYGPQHF	TGCGCCAGCAGCCAAGATTGGTATGGGCCCCAGCATTTT
TRBV25-1	NA	many	13	TRBJ1-1	CASSVDKNTEAFF	TGTGCCAGCAGTGTCGACAAGAACACTGAAGCTTTCTTT
TRBV20-1	NA	many	15	TRBJ2-7	CSARKSSRPDYEQYF	TGCAGTGCTAGAAAGTCGTCCCGGCCGGACTACGAGCAGTACTTC
TRBV30	TRBD1	many	13	TRBJ2-7	CAWSVGTGVEQYF	TGTGCCTGGAGTGTAGGGACAGGGGTCGAGCAGTACTTC
TRBV13	NA	many	15	TRBJ2-3	CASSFGRRGTDTQYF	TGTGCCAGCAGCTTCGGACGGAGGGGTACAGATACGCAGTATTTT
TRBV29-1	TRBD1	many	12	TRBJ2-2	CSVDRETGELFF	TGCAGCGTGGACAGGGAGACCGGGGAGCTGTTTTTT
TRBV20-1	NA	few	15	TRBJ1-1	CSDRDYRAMNTEAFF	TGCAGTGATAGAGATTACAGGGCGATGAACACTGAAGCTTTCTTT
TRBV12-3/TRBV12-4	NA	few	20	TRBJ2-3	CASSLVGRTDATEGVDTQYF	TGTGCCAGCAGTTTAGTGGGTAGAACAGACGCCACAGAAGGAGTAGATACGCAGTATTTT
TRBV25-1	NA	many	16	TRBJ2-3	CASSEITVAGTDTQYF	TGTGCCAGCAGTGAAATAACGGTAGCGGGCACAGATACGCAGTATTTT
TRBV4-3	NA	few	16	TRBJ2-4	CASSQMRGESGNIQYF	TGCGCCAGCAGCCAAATGCGGGGCGAGTCGGGAAACATTCAGTACTTC
TRBV20-1	NA	many	13	TRBJ2-7	CSGTRGVSYEQYF	TGCAGTGGAACCCGCGGTGTGTCCTACGAGCAGTACTTC
TRBV13	NA	many	15	TRBJ2-7	CASSLGGAARYEQYF	TGTGCCAGCAGCTTAGGAGGGGCAGCCCGCTACGAGCAGTACTTC